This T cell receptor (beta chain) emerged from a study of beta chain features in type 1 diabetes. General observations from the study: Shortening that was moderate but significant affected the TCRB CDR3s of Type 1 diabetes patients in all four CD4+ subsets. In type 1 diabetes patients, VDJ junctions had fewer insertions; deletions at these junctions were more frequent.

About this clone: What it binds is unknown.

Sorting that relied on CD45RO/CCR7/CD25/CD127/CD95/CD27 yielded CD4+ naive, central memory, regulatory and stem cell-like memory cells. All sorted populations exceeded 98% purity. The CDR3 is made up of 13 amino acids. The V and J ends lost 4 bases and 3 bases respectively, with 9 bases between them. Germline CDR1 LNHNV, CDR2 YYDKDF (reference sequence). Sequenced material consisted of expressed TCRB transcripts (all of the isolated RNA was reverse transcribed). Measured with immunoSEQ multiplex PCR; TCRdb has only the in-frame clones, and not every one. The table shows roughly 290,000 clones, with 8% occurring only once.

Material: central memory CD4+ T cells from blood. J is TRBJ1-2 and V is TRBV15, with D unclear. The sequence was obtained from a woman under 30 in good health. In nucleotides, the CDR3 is TGTGCCACCAGCATTACAGATTACTATGGCTACACCTTC. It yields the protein CATSITDYYGYTF.